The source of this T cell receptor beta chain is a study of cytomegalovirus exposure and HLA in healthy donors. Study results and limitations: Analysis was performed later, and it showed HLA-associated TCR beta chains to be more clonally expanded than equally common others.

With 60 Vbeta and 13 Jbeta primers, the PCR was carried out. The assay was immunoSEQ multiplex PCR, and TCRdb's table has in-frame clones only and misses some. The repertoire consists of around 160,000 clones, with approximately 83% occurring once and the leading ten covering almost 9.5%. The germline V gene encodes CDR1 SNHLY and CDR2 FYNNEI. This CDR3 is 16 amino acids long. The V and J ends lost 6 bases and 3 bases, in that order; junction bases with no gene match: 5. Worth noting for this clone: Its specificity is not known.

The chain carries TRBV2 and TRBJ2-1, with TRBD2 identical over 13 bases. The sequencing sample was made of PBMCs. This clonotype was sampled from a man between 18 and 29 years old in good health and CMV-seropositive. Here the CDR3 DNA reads TGTGCCAGCAGAGGACTAGCGGGGGAGAGCTACAATGAGCAGTTCTTC. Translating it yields CASRGLAGESYNEQFF.